A selection of T cell receptor beta chains follows, all from one sample in a study of blood T cell repertoires in COVID-19. TCRdb keeps only in-frame clones here, not all; method: immunoSEQ multiplex PCR. Here the sample spans roughly 200,000 clones, around 85% being singletons. The sample comprised PBMCs or T cells enriched from blood (not recorded which). These receptors originate from a man between 40 and 49 years old who had recovered from COVID-19. CDR3s include the opening cysteine and the closing phenylalanine or tryptophan. Fields, in order: CDR3 length, J gene, D gene, V gene, CDR3 DNA, CDR3 protein. The D gene is left open where the match is weak.

>13|TRBJ1-1|-|TRBV5-1
TGCGCCAGCAGCTTGGCCGGACAGTTTGAAGCTTTCTTT
CASSLAGQFEAFF
>16|TRBJ2-2|-|TRBV9
TGTGCCAGCAGCGTAGCTATAACGCAATTCACCGGGGAGCTGTTTTTT
CASSVAITQFTGELFF
>15|TRBJ2-1|TRBD2|TRBV15
TGTGCCACCAGCAGAGTGGGACTAGGCTACAATGAGCAGTTCTTC
CATSRVGLGYNEQFF
>14|TRBJ2-7|-|TRBV4-1
TGCGCCAGCAGCCACAGCAGGGGGGAATACGAGCAGTACTTC
CASSHSRGEYEQYF
>13|TRBJ2-1|-|TRBV10-3
TGTGCCATCATCCCGGGAGAATCTGGTGAGCAGTTCTTC
CAIIPGESGEQFF
>15|TRBJ1-5|TRBD1|TRBV19
TGTGCCAGTACTCGGACAGGGGGAAGCAATCAGCCCCAGCATTTT
CASTRTGGSNQPQHF
>15|TRBJ2-7|TRBD1|TRBV7-9
TGTGCCAGCAGCTTCCCGACAGGGGGCTCTTTAGAGCAGTACTTC
CASSFPTGGSLEQYF
>11|TRBJ1-2|-|TRBV5-8
TGTGCCAGCAGCTCCAGGACAGCACCAACCTTC
CASSSRTAPTF
>15|TRBJ2-7|TRBD2|TRBV28
TGTGCCAGCACCTCTTACGGCGGGGGTTCCTACGAGCAGTACTTC
CASTSYGGGSYEQYF
>13|TRBJ2-2|-|TRBV30
TGTGCCTGGAGCGTAGGGGGCACCGGGGAGCTGTTTTTT
CAWSVGGTGELFF
>17|TRBJ1-5|TRBD1|TRBV27
TGTGCCAGCAGTTCCGTAAGACAGGGGGGACTCAATCAGCCCCAGCATTTT
CASSSVRQGGLNQPQHF
>16|TRBJ2-7|TRBD2|TRBV2
TGTGCCAGCACCACCAGGGGCGGGACTAGCGTCTACGAGCAGTACTTC
CASTTRGGTSVYEQYF
>12|TRBJ1-5|-|TRBV4-1
TGCGCCAGCAGCCAGGACAGTGGGCCCCAGCATTTT
CASSQDSGPQHF
>18|TRBJ1-5|-|TRBV5-8
TGTGCCAGCAGCTTGGTGGGGGGGACAACCAACGACAATCAGCCCCAGCATTTT
CASSLVGGTTNDNQPQHF